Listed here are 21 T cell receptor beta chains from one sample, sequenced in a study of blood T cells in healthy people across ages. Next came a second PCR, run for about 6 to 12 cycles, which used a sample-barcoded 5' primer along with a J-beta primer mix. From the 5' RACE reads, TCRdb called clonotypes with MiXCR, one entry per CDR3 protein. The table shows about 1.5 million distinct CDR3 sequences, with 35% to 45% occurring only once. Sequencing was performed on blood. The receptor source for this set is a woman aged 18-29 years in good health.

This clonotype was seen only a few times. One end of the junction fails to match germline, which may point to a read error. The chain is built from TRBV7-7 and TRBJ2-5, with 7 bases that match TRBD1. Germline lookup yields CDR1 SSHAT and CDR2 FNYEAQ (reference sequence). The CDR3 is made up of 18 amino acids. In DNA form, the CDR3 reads TGTGCTAGCAGCTCCGTTCCGGACACAGGGGCGGAGAAGGAGACCCAGTACTTC. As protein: CASSSVPDTGAEKETQYF.

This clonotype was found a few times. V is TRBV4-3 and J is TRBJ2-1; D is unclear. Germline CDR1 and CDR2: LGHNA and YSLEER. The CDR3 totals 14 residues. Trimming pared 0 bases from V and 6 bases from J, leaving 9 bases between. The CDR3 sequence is CASSQDPSANEQFF. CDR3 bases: TGCGCCAGCAGCCAAGATCCCAGCGCCAATGAGCAGTTCTTC.

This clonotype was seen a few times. The chain's CDR3 is CSVPGQGMGTQYF. CDR3 nucleotide sequence: TGCAGCGTGCCGGGACAGGGGATGGGTACGCAGTATTTT. This rearrangement joins TRBV29-1 to TRBJ2-3, with 10 positions matching TRBD1. V dropped 6 bases and J dropped 8; count of bases not matched to a gene: 8. This CDR3 has 13 amino acids. CDR1 and CDR2 from the germline V gene are SQVTM and ANQGSEA.

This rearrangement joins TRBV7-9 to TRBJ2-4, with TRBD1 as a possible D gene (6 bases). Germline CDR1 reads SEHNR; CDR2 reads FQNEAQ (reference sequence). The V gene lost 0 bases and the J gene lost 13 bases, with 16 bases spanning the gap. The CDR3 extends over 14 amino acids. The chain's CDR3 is CASSLAQGIGEQYF. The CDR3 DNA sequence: TGTGCCAGCAGCTTAGCACAGGGAATAGGTGAGCAGTACTTC.

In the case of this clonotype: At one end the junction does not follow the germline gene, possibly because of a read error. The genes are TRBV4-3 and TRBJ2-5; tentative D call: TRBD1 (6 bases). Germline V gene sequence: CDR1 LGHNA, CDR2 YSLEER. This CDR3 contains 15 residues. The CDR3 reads CAGSRITGYWETQYF. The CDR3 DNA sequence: TGCGCCGGCAGCCGAATAACAGGGTACTGGGAGACCCAGTACTTC.

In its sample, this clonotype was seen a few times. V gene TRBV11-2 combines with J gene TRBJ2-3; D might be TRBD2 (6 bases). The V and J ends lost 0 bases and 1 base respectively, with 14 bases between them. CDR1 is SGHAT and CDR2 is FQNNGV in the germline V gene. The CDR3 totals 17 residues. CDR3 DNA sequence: TGTGCCAGCAGCTTAGATGCTCGAGCGGGCCGCACAGATACGCAGTATTTT. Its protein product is CASSLDARAGRTDTQYF.

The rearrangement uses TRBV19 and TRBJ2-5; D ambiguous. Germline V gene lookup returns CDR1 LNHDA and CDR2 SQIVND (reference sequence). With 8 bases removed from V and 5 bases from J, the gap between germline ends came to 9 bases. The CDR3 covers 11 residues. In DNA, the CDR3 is TGTGCCAGTCAGAGTAGGGAGACCCAGTACTTC. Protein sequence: CASQSRETQYF.

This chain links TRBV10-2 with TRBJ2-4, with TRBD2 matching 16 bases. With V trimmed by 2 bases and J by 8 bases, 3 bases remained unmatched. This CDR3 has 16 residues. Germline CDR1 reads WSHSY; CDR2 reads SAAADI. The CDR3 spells CASSEGTSGGADIQYF. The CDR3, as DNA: TGCGCCAGCAGTGAGGGGACTAGCGGGGGGGCAGACATTCAGTACTTC.

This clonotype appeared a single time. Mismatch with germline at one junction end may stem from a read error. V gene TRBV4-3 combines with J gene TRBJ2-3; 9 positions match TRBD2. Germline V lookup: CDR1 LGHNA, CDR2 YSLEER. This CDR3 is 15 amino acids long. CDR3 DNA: TGCGTCAGCAGCCAAGTACTAGCGGGCGGCGATACGCAGTATTTT. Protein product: CVSSQVLAGGDTQYF.

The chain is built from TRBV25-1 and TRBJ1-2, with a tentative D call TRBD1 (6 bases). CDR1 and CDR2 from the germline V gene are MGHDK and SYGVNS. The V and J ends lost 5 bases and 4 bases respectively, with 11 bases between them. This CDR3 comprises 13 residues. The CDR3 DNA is TGTGCCAGCAGTCGACAGGCAGCCTATGGCTACACCTTC. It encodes CASSRQAAYGYTF.

The DNA of the CDR3 is TGCGCCAGCAGCCAAGTCGCTAGCGAACCCTACAATGAGCAGTTCTTC. Protein product: CASSQVASEPYNEQFF. The chain links TRBV4-3 to TRBJ2-1, with TRBD2 as a possible D gene (6 bases). Germline V gene sequence: CDR1 LGHNA, CDR2 YSLEER. This CDR3 comprises 16 residues. V was trimmed by 1 base and J by 2 bases, leaving 12 bases between them.

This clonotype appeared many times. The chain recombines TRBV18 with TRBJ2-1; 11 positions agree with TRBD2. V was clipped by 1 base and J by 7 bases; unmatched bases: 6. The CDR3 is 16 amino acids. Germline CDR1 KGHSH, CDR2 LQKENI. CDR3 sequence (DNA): TGTGCCAGCTCACCACGAGGGACTAGCGGAGCGAATGAGCAGTTCTTC. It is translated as CASSPRGTSGANEQFF.

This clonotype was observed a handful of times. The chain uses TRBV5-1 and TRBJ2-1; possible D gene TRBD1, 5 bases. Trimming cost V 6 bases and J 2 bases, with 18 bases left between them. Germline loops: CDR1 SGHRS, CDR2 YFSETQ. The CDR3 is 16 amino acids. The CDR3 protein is CASKPGRTPTYNEQFF. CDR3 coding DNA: TGCGCCAGCAAACCCGGCAGGACACCAACCTACAATGAGCAGTTCTTC.

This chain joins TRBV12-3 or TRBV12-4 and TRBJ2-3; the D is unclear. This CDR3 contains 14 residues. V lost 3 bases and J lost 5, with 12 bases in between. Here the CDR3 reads CASSLTLHIDTQYF. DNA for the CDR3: TGTGCCAGCAGTTTGACGCTACACATAGATACGCAGTATTTT.

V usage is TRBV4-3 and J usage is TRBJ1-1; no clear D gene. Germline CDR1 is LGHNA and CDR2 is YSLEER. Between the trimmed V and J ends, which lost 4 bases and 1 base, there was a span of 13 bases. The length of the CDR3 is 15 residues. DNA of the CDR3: TGCGCCAGCAGCCGATCGGAATTGAAGAACACTGAAGCTTTCTTT. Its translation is CASSRSELKNTEAFF.

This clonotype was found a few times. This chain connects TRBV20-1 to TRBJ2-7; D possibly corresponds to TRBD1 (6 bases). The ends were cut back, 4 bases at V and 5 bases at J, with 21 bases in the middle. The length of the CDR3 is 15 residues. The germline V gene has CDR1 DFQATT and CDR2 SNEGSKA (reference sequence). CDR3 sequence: CSANSGHRYVDEQYF. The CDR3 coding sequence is TGCAGTGCTAACTCGGGACACAGGTACGTCGACGAGCAGTACTTC.

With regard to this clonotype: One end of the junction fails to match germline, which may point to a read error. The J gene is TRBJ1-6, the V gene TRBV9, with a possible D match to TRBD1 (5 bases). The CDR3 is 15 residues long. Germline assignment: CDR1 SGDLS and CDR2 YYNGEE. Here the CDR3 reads CASSTRDGTNSPPHF. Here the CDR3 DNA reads TGTGCCAGCAGCACTCGGGACGGGACGAATTCACCCCCCCACTTT.

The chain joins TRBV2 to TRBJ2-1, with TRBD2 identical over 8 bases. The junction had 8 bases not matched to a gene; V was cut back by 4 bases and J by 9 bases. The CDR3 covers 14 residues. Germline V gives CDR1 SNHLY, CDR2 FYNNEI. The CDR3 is CASSAREGVTEQFF. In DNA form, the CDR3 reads TGTGCCAGCAGTGCACGGGAGGGTGTTACTGAGCAGTTCTTC.

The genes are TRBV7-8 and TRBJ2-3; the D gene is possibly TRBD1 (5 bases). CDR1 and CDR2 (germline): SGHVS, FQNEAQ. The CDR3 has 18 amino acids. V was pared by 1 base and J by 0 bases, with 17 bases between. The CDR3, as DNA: TGTGCCAGCAGCTTAGAGGGTGGGGCCTACGCTAGCACAGATACGCAGTATTTT. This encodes CASSLEGGAYASTDTQYF.

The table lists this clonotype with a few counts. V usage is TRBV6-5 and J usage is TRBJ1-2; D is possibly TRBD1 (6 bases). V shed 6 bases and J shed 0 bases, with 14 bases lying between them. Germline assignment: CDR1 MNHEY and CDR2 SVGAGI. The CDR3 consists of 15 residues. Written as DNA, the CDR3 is TGTGCCAGCAGCCAGGACAGTAGGCCTAACTATGGCTACACCTTC. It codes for CASSQDSRPNYGYTF.

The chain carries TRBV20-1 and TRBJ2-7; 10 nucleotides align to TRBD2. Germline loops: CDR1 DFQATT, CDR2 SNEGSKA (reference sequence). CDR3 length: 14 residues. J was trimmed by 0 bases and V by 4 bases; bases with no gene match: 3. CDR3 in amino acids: CSAMGLANSYEQYF. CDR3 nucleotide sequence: TGCAGTGCTATGGGACTAGCGAACTCCTACGAGCAGTACTTC.